This is a list of T cell receptor beta chains from one sample in a study of CD8 T cells in ankylosing spondylitis. TCRdb redid the calling of the 5' RACE reads with MiXCR, one entry per CDR3 protein. The table includes 300,000 to 350,000 distinct CDR3 sequences, around 10% detected once. Material for sequencing was blood, either unsorted or a sorted T cell fraction (not recorded which). These receptor sequences come from a female donor with ankylosing spondylitis or in good health (not recorded which). Both conserved end residues are part of each CDR3. The order of the fields is clone size, V gene, J gene, D gene, CDR3 DNA, CDR3 protein. D genes are given only for firm matches. Clone size is stated in some rows and not others, as once, few, many or a class when expanded.

many	TRBV7-2	TRBJ1-6	.	TGTGCCAGCAGCACTCGGGACGGGTATAATTCACCCCTCCACTTT	CASSTRDGYNSPLHF
many	TRBV30	TRBJ1-1	.	TGTGCCTGGAGTAACGGGGCGGCAGGAAGAAAAGCTTTCTTT	CAWSNGAAGRKAFF
.	TRBV5-1	TRBJ2-7	.	TGCGCCAGCAGCACCTCCCGGGACGGCACCTACGAGCAGTACTTC	CASSTSRDGTYEQYF
few	TRBV7-9	TRBJ2-1	TRBD2	TGTGCCAGCACTCCTAGCGGGGGTTACAATGAGCAGTTCTTC	CASTPSGGYNEQFF
many	TRBV4-3	TRBJ2-4	.	TGCGCCAGCAGCCAAGAGGGGCTACCGGACACCACGGCGAAAAACATTCAGTACTTC	CASSQEGLPDTTAKNIQYF
many	TRBV29-1	TRBJ2-5	.	TGCAGCGTCCCACCACAAGTCGGCGGGCTGATGGGGACCCAGTACTTC	CSVPPQVGGLMGTQYF
many	TRBV10-2	TRBJ2-1	TRBD2	TGCGCCAGCTCCGCTAGCGGGGGCCACAATGAGCAGTTCTTC	CASSASGGHNEQFF
.	TRBV7-3	TRBJ2-2	.	TGTGCCAGCAGCTTAAGCGCGACCGGGGAGCTGTTTTTT	CASSLSATGELFF
.	TRBV18	TRBJ1-2	.	TGTGCCAGCTCACCGACATTGGATGGAATCTACACCTTC	CASSPTLDGIYTF
many	TRBV20-1	TRBJ1-2	.	TGCAGTGCTAGAGAGCCGTGGGCGGGTGGCTACACCTTC	CSAREPWAGGYTF